This T cell receptor (beta chain) was identified in a study of beta chain features in type 1 diabetes. As for the study in general: Regarding age, gender and cell yields, patients proved similar to healthy donors. Sorted cells from all samples, numbering approximately 100 million, were examined. Study observations and caveats: It was among patients, rather than healthy donors, that naive, central memory and Treg TCRB repertoires appeared more similar. Moderately but significantly shorter TCRB CDR3s were found in Type 1 diabetes patients in all four CD4+ subsets.

Expressed TCRB transcripts were sequenced because the isolated RNA had all been reverse transcribed beforehand. The assay was immunoSEQ multiplex PCR, and TCRdb's table has in-frame clones only and misses some. The repertoire holds around 280,000 clones, 15% seen once, with approximately 0.015% in the top ten. Only a few counts were recorded for this clone. Its antigen remains unidentified. Germline-derived CDR1 and CDR2 are SGHRS and YFSETQ. Trimming left V 4 bases short and J 0 bases short, with 14 bases between. The CDR3 is 16 residues long. One heparinised draw, averaging around 120 mL, was taken per donor.

The TCR sequence derives from a man between 18 and 29 years old with type 1 diabetes. The chain employs TRBV5-1 and TRBJ2-1; D is ambiguous. The sample taken for sequencing was naive CD4+ T cells from blood. CDR3 DNA sequence: TGCGCCAGCAGCCCTCATCACCTCAGCTCCTACAATGAGCAGTTCTTC. Its protein product is CASSPHHLSSYNEQFF.